A single sample is the source of the 29 T cell receptor beta chains below, sequenced in a study of CXCR3-negative and CXCR3-positive naive CD8 T cells. The method, 5' RACE with UMI labels, was used to prepare the TRB cDNA libraries. Reanalyzing the 5' RACE reads, TCRdb keeps one entry per CDR3 protein, without DNA. Its table records over 70,000 distinct CDR3 sequences. The source material was naive CXCR3- CD8+ T cells from blood. Subset of the sample: CD45RO-CCR7+CD27+CD95- naive CD8+ T cells lacking CXCR3 (TNR3-). The receptor source for this set is a human donor in good health. Some clones in this sample may be carry-over from other donors' samples.

The gene calls are TRBV7-3 and TRBJ2-1; the D call from TCRdb, TRBD2, cannot be confirmed without DNA. Germline V gene sequence: CDR1 SGHTA, CDR2 FQGTGA. This CDR3 is 13 amino acids long. CDR3 residues: CASSLLAYNEQFF.

The chain couples TRBV7-6 to TRBJ2-5. CDR3 length: 14 residues. Germline lookup yields CDR1 SGHVS and CDR2 FNYEAQ. The CDR3 protein is CASSLDLLQETQYF. Full variable domain (missing parts from reference TRBV7-6 and TRBJ2-5): GAGVSQSPRYKVTKRGQDVALRCDPISGHVSLYWYRQALGQGPEFLTYFNYEAQQDKSGLPNDRFSAERPEGSISTLTIQRTEQRDSAMYRCASSLDLLQETQYFGPGTRLLVL.

The gene calls are TRBV7-2 and TRBJ2-1; with no DNA, the TCRdb D assignment of TRBD1 cannot be verified. The CDR3 runs to 12 residues. Germline V gives CDR1 SGHTA, CDR2 FQGNSA. The CDR3 region is CASNERDTGGFF.

The chain employs TRBV20-1 and TRBJ1-2. The CDR3 runs 13 residues. The germline CDR1 and CDR2 sequences are DFQATT and SNEGSKA (reference sequence). CDR3 in amino acids: CSASGLTNYGYTF.

The V and J genes are TRBV12-3 or TRBV12-4 and TRBJ2-1; absent DNA, TCRdb's TRBD2 call cannot be checked. The CDR3 is made up of 17 amino acids. The CDR3 loop reads CASSLGEAGVSYNEQFF.

The chain is built from TRBV28 and TRBJ1-1; TCRdb lists TRBD1, though no DNA is available to test this call. The CDR3 extends over 20 amino acids. Germline CDR1 MDHEN, CDR2 SYDVKM. The CDR3 here is CASSLFHLVGQIQQNTEAFF.

The chain couples TRBV28 to TRBJ2-1; TCRdb lists TRBD2, though no DNA is available to test this call. The length of the CDR3 is 15 residues. Germline CDR1 reads MDHEN; CDR2 reads SYDVKM. This CDR3 is CASSFPRGGLVIQFF.

The chain links TRBV27 to TRBJ1-3. This CDR3 comprises 16 residues. Per the germline V gene, CDR1 is MNHEY and CDR2 is SMNVEV (reference sequence). CDR3 protein: CASSLSGQGSGNTIYF.

The rearrangement joins TRBV6-8 to TRBJ1-2; TCRdb indicates TRBD1, and absent DNA this call remains unverified. Germline lookup yields CDR1 MNHGY and CDR2 SAAAGT. The CDR3 is made up of 14 amino acids. CDR3 sequence reads: CASSYGQGAIGYTF.

The chain carries TRBV20-1 and TRBJ2-1; TCRdb's assignment of TRBD1 cannot be checked, as there is no DNA. CDR3 length equals 14 residues. CDR1 is DFQATT and CDR2 is SNEGSKA in the germline V gene (reference sequence). The CDR3 protein is CSPWGGETYNEQFF.

The rearrangement uses TRBV6-5 and TRBJ1-5; without DNA, the TCRdb call of TRBD1 cannot be checked. CDR3 size: 14 residues. CDR1 is MNHEY, CDR2 SVGAGI, per germline. The CDR3 sequence is CASSYSPGARPQHF.

The chain has TRBV29-1 and TRBJ1-5. The germline V gene has CDR1 SQVTM and CDR2 ANQGSEA. CDR3 size: 14 residues. CDR3 protein: CSVDGGGGNQPQHF.

The CDR3 region is CASLDRGVYGYTF. This chain links TRBV19 with TRBJ1-2; TCRdb names TRBD1, which stays unverified in the absence of DNA. CDR1 is LNHDA, CDR2 SQIVND, per germline (reference sequence). The CDR3 covers 13 residues.

The chain joins TRBV12-3 or TRBV12-4 to TRBJ1-1; TCRdb's assignment of TRBD1 cannot be checked, as there is no DNA. CDR3 length: 13 residues. The chain's CDR3 is CASRWDENTEAFF.

The chain uses TRBV20-1 and TRBJ1-1; TCRdb names TRBD1, which stays unverified in the absence of DNA. The CDR3 contains 13 residues. Germline loops: CDR1 DFQATT, CDR2 SNEGSKA (reference sequence). The CDR3 reads CSARDRASNEAFF.

This chain uses TRBV4-1 with TRBJ2-7; no DNA is available, so the TRBD1 call from TCRdb remains unchecked. The CDR3 is 14 amino acids. Germline CDR1 is MGHRA and CDR2 is YSYEKL. The CDR3 is CASSQGPGADEQYF.

The CDR3 loop reads CASSQEETRTRPYEQYF. The chain uses TRBV4-1 and TRBJ2-7; TCRdb outputs TRBD1, but without DNA this stays unchecked. The CDR3 runs 17 residues. Germline CDR1 is MGHRA and CDR2 is YSYEKL.

The chain uses TRBV11-2 and TRBJ2-7; TCRdb names TRBD1, which stays unverified in the absence of DNA. The germline gives CDR1 SGHAT, CDR2 FQNNGV. The CDR3 is made up of 15 amino acids. The chain's CDR3 is CASSRQGAVSYEQYF.

This sequence joins TRBV10-2 and TRBJ2-3; checking the TCRdb D call of TRBD1 is not possible without DNA. Per germline, CDR1 WSHSY and CDR2 SAAADI. This CDR3 is 13 amino acids long. This chain's CDR3 is CATLGLATDTQYF.

The chain recombines TRBV24-1 with TRBJ2-2; TCRdb outputs TRBD2, but without DNA this stays unchecked. Germline-derived CDR1 and CDR2 are KGHDR and SFDVKD. The CDR3 has 16 amino acids. The CDR3 loop reads CATSYRRTSVTGELFF.

The chain combines TRBV29-1 with TRBJ2-7; the TCRdb D gene call, TRBD1, has no DNA to confirm it. The germline V gene has CDR1 SQVTM and CDR2 ANQGSEA. CDR3 length: 14 amino acids. This CDR3 reads CSVEEGTEFYEQYF.

The V and J genes are TRBV2 and TRBJ2-3; lacking DNA, the TRBD2 call made by TCRdb goes unchecked. The CDR3 extends over 16 amino acids. CDR1 is SNHLY, CDR2 FYNNEI, per germline. The CDR3 loop is CASSEWESTSTDTQYF.

V is TRBV7-6 and J is TRBJ2-2; TCRdb calls TRBD1, which cannot be checked without DNA. The CDR3 extends over 15 amino acids. CDR1 is SGHVS and CDR2 is FNYEAQ in the germline V gene. The CDR3: CASSPGTDYSGELFF.

The V call is TRBV18, the J call TRBJ1-1; no DNA is available, so the TRBD1 call from TCRdb remains unchecked. The V gene's germline CDR1 is KGHSH and CDR2 LQKENI. The CDR3 has 14 residues. CDR3 sequence: CASSPADSPTEAFF.

This chain connects TRBV5-1 to TRBJ2-1; TCRdb names TRBD2, which stays unverified in the absence of DNA. Looked up from germline, CDR1 is SGHRS and CDR2 is YFSETQ. This CDR3 has 16 amino acids. The CDR3 reads CASSQGGLAGVNEQFF. The full variable domain, in which reference TRBV5-1 and TRBJ2-1 provide the parts outside the CDR3, is KAGVTQTPRYLIKTRGQQVTLSCSPISGHRSVSWYQQTPGQGLQFLFEYFSETQRNKGNFPGRFSGRQFSNSRSEMNVSTLELGDSALYLCASSQGGLAGVNEQFFGPGTRLTVL.

This chain links TRBV2 with TRBJ2-1; the TRBD1 assignment by TCRdb is unverifiable without DNA. Germline V gene data show CDR1 as SNHLY and CDR2 as FYNNEI. This CDR3 region has 15 residues. The CDR3 protein is CASSVGAGGFNEQFF. Based on the CDR3 plus reference TRBV2 and TRBJ2-1, the full variable domain is EPEVTQTPSHQVTQMGQEVILRCVPISNHLYFYWYRQILGQKVEFLVSFYNNEISEKSEIFDDQFSVERPDGSNFTLKIRSTKLEDSAMYFCASSVGAGGFNEQFFGPGTRLTVL.

V usage is TRBV7-9 and J usage is TRBJ2-7; the TCRdb call, TRBD1, lacks DNA for checking. Germline assignment: CDR1 SEHNR and CDR2 FQNEAQ (reference sequence). The CDR3 is 14 amino acids. CDR3 in amino acids: CASSPWGPELEQYF.

The chain recombines TRBV7-2 with TRBJ1-1. CDR3 length equals 13 residues. The germline CDR1 and CDR2 sequences are SGHTA and FQGNSA. The CDR3 sequence is CASTFVMNTEAFF. The whole variable domain, filled in from reference TRBV7-2 and TRBJ1-1, reads GAGVSQSPSNKVTEKGKDVELRCDPISGHTALYWYRQSLGQGLEFLIYFQGNSAPDKSGLPSDRFSAERTGGSVSTLTIQRTQQEDSAVYLCASTFVMNTEAFFGQGTRLTVV.

The rearrangement uses TRBV27 and TRBJ2-7; no DNA is available, so the TRBD2 call from TCRdb remains unchecked. CDR1 and CDR2 (germline): MNHEY, SMNVEV (reference sequence). CDR3 length equals 15 residues. The CDR3 sequence: CASSFGAGEAYEQYF.